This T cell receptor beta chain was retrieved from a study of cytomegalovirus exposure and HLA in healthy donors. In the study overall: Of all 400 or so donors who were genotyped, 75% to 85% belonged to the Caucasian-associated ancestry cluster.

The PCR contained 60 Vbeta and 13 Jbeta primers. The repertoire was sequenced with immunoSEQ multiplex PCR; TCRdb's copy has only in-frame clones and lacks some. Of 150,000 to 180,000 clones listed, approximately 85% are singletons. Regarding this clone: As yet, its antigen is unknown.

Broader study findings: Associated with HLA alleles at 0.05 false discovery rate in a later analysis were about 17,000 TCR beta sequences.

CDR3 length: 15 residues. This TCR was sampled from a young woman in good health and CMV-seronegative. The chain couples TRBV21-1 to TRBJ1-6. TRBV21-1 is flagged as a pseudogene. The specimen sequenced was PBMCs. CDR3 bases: TGTGCCAGCAGCCGTCGGAGAGGGAACAATTCACCCCTCCACTTT. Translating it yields CASSRRRGNNSPLHF.